Sequencing of this TCR beta chain was carried out in a study of shared clonotypes between healthy human individuals. As to this clone: As yet, its antigen is unknown.

Trimming pared 1 base from V and 6 bases from J, leaving 10 bases between. From germline, CDR1 is WSHSY and CDR2 SAAADI. The CDR3 consists of 14 residues. Donors, healthy HIV-negative adults, lacked recent acute infections or vaccinations. Genomic DNA per cell subset filled all wells of several immunoSEQ plates. This table comes from immunoSEQ multiplex PCR, and its TCRdb copy is limited to in-frame clones, with some not included. The table shows roughly 760,000 clones, with around 74% occurring only once. Study observations and caveats: The sampled material consisted only of blood, and tissue repertoires are likely to differ. Clonotype sharing among donors was expected to depend on sequencing depth.

The chain joins TRBV10-2 to TRBJ1-5, with a tentative D call TRBD1 (5 bases). The receptor was isolated from a woman in her 30s in good health. Sequencing was performed on memory CD4+ T cells sorted from blood. Subset: CD45RA-negative fraction. For the CDR3, the DNA is TGCGCCAGCAGTGAGTTGGCAGGGTTTCAGCCCCAGCATTTT. Translating gives CASSELAGFQPQHF.